The 28 T cell receptor beta chains given below trace back to one sample, sequenced in a study of early T cells in non-severe SARS-CoV-2 infection. TCRdb re-analysed the 5' RACE reads in MiXCR, keeping a single row per CDR3 protein. The sample consists of roughly 90,000 distinct CDR3 sequences, about 15% of them appearing once. Material for sequencing was whole blood. The receptors were sampled from an adult who was a healthcare worker with PCR-confirmed SARS-CoV-2 infection or an uninfected control (not recorded which).

This clonotype was counted only a few times. This chain connects TRBV6-4 to TRBJ2-7, with unresolved D. V lost 6 bases and J 2 bases, leaving 11 bases between the germline ends. Per the germline V gene, CDR1 is MRHNA and CDR2 is SNTAGT. The CDR3 sequence is 13 residues long. The CDR3 region is CASRWNSPYEQYV. CDR3 DNA sequence: TGTGCCAGCAGATGGAACAGCCCCTACGAGCAGTACGTC.

This clonotype was seen repeatedly, ten times or more. The chain links TRBV10-3 to TRBJ1-3; 7 positions match TRBD1. Germline-derived CDR1 and CDR2 are ENHRY and SYGVKD. V gave up 7 bases and J gave up 3 bases; unmatched junction bases: 6. CDR3 size: 14 residues. The CDR3 loop reads CAIMEGAVGNTIYF. CDR3 coding DNA: TGTGCCATCATGGAGGGGGCGGTTGGAAACACCATATATTTT.

This clonotype showed up just a few times. The rearrangement links TRBV24-1 to TRBJ1-1, with no clear D. The V gene's germline CDR1 is KGHDR and CDR2 SFDVKD. The CDR3 sequence is 13 residues long. V was trimmed by 4 bases and J by 1 base, leaving 6 bases between them. The CDR3 loop is CATSDSPNTEAFF. DNA of the CDR3: TGTGCCACCAGTGACAGCCCGAACACTGAAGCTTTCTTT.

This clonotype has ten or more counts. The V call is TRBV4-1, the J call TRBJ2-2, with D tentatively TRBD2 (5 bases). This CDR3 is built from 14 residues. The V end lost 1 base, the J end lost 3 bases, and 6 bases lay between the germline ends. Per the germline V gene, CDR1 is MGHRA and CDR2 is YSYEKL. The CDR3 region has the DNA TGCGCCAGCAGCCAAGGGACTTACACCGGGGAGCTGTTTTTT. It is translated as CASSQGTYTGELFF.

Only a few counts were recorded for this clonotype. This chain's CDR3 is CASSNRGNKNIQYF. CDR3 DNA sequence: TGTGCCAGCAGCAACAGGGGAAACAAAAACATTCAGTACTTC. This chain connects TRBV7-8 to TRBJ2-4, with 7 bases lining up with TRBD1. The germline V gene has CDR1 SGHVS and CDR2 FQNEAQ. V trimming: 5 bases; J trimming: 3 bases; junction bases outside the gene matches: 4. The CDR3 runs 14 residues.

About this clonotype itself: It may be a read error: a sequence one base away is much more abundant. The CDR3 ends on some other residue instead of the conserved phenylalanine or tryptophan, so this is likely a read error. The chain recombines TRBV7-6 with TRBJ2-3, with TRBD1 as a possible D gene (5 bases). Germline V CDR1 and CDR2: SGHVS, FNYEAQ. This CDR3 has 17 amino acids. V was clipped by 2 bases and J by 6 bases, with 21 bases between them. The CDR3 spells CASSLPIRGATPDTQYS. In DNA, the CDR3 is TGTGCCAGCAGCTTACCCATCCGTGGGGCTACTCCGGATACGCAGTATTCT.

This rearrangement joins TRBV18 to TRBJ2-1, with 8 positions matching TRBD2. Trimming took 6 bases from V and 6 from J; bases not matched to a gene: 13. CDR1 is KGHSH, CDR2 LQKENI, per germline. The CDR3 totals 16 residues. CDR3 loop: CASSLDKRGLSNEQFF. In nucleotides, the CDR3 is TGTGCCAGCTCGCTAGATAAGCGGGGGCTATCCAATGAGCAGTTCTTC.

This clonotype was detected many times. The chain joins TRBV6-1 to TRBJ2-1; D call uncertain. V lost 7 bases, J lost 8 bases, and 27 bases lay in between. This CDR3 region has 17 residues. CDR1 MNHNS and CDR2 SASEGT come from the germline V gene. The CDR3 region is CASNPPYWEVELHEQFF. The CDR3 DNA reads as TGTGCCAGCAACCCTCCTTATTGGGAAGTGGAACTGCATGAGCAGTTCTTC.

The rearrangement links TRBV5-5 to TRBJ2-5; D ambiguous. CDR1 and CDR2 from the germline V gene are SGHKS and YYEKEE (reference sequence). Trimming removed 4 bases from V and 4 bases from J, with 8 bases in between. The CDR3 spans 12 residues. CDR3 protein: CASSPMSETQYF. The CDR3 coding sequence is TGTGCCAGCAGCCCGATGTCAGAGACCCAGTACTTC.

The J gene is TRBJ2-7, the V gene TRBV12-3 or TRBV12-4; 7 positions match TRBD1. Trimming removed 6 bases from V and 2 bases from J; junction bases left unmatched: 1. This CDR3 has 12 residues. The CDR3: CASRGTAYEQYV. DNA for the CDR3: TGTGCCAGCAGAGGGACAGCCTACGAGCAGTACGTC.

This clonotype was found a few times. This chain connects TRBV12-3 or TRBV12-4 to TRBJ1-1; TRBD1 aligns across 7 bases. The length of the CDR3 is 16 residues. J gave up 4 bases and V 2 bases, and 10 bases lay outside the gene matches. Written as DNA, the CDR3 is TGTGCCAGCAGTTTAAGTCTTGACAGGGTAGGCACTGAAGCTTTCTTT. It codes for CASSLSLDRVGTEAFF.

The rearrangement joins TRBV28 to TRBJ2-7; 11 bases line up with TRBD2. V gave up 8 bases and J gave up 4 bases; unmatched junction bases: 7. The CDR3 contains 14 residues. Per germline, CDR1 MDHEN and CDR2 SYDVKM. In DNA, the CDR3 is TGTGCCAGCTCGGTTAGCGGGGGGGTATACGAGCAGTACGTC. This gives the protein CASSVSGGVYEQYV.

This chain connects TRBV10-3 to TRBJ2-5, with 7 bases identical to TRBD1. The CDR3 extends over 14 amino acids. V lost 4 bases to trimming and J lost 2 bases; unmatched junction nucleotides: 4. CDR1 and CDR2 (germline): ENHRY, SYGVKD. CDR3: CAISAYRGQETQYF. The CDR3 nucleotides are TGTGCCATCAGTGCATACAGGGGACAAGAGACCCAGTACTTC.

V gene TRBV18 combines with J gene TRBJ2-3; tentatively, D is TRBD1 or TRBD2 (5 bases each). The CDR3 length is 16 residues. Trimming left V 0 bases short and J 2 bases short, with 12 bases between. Germline CDR1 is KGHSH and CDR2 is LQKENI. This CDR3 is CASSPPGPINTDTQYF. The CDR3 DNA is TGTGCCAGCTCACCACCGGGACCGATTAACACAGATACGCAGTATTTT.

This clonotype has a count of ten or more. This chain connects TRBV2 to TRBJ1-1; no clear D. Germline CDR1 and CDR2: SNHLY and FYNNEI. The CDR3 has 13 residues. V lost 2 bases and J 4 bases, leaving 8 bases between the germline ends. The CDR3 spells CASSERRSTEAFF. The CDR3 DNA reads TGTGCCAGCAGTGAAAGACGGAGCACTGAAGCTTTCTTT.

This clonotype was observed a few times. V gene TRBV12-3 or TRBV12-4 combines with J gene TRBJ2-7; no firm D call. There are 14 residues in the CDR3. V lost 4 bases and J lost 5, with 15 bases in between. CDR3 protein: CASSSMVSRDEQYV. CDR3 bases: TGTGCCAGCAGTTCGATGGTGTCGCGCGACGAGCAGTACGTC.

This chain links TRBV9 with TRBJ2-2; D is perhaps TRBD2 (6 bases). V lost 2 bases and J 5 bases, leaving 16 bases between the germline ends. Germline lookup yields CDR1 SGDLS and CDR2 YYNGEE. The CDR3 is 16 residues long. In DNA form, the CDR3 reads TGTGCCAGCAGCGTCGGGACTTTCCCTGGGACCGGGGAGCTGTTTTTT. This translates into CASSVGTFPGTGELFF.

The V call is TRBV6-1, the J call TRBJ1-3; D unresolved. V was trimmed by 0 bases and J by 0 bases, leaving 6 bases between them. The CDR3 is made up of 15 amino acids. Germline V gene lookup returns CDR1 MNHNS and CDR2 SASEGT. CDR3 nucleotide sequence: TGTGCCAGCAGTGAAGCGATCCGCTCTGGAAACACCATATATTTT. As protein: CASSEAIRSGNTIYF.

V gene TRBV23-1 combines with J gene TRBJ1-2, with 7 bases aligning to TRBD1. TRBV23-1 is assigned to the ORF class and has an uncertain function. Germline trimming cut 2 bases from V and 4 bases from J; bases unmatched to any gene: 4. The CDR3 totals 14 residues. CDR3 in amino acids: CASSQGTVFYGYTF. The CDR3 bases are TGCGCCAGCAGTCAAGGGACAGTTTTCTATGGCTACACCTTC.

In nucleotides, the CDR3 is TGTGCCAGCAGCTTAATTAGGGGATCTGGGGCCAACGTCCTGACTTTC. Its protein is CASSLIRGSGANVLTF. The rearrangement links TRBV7-3 to TRBJ2-6; D possibly corresponds to TRBD1 (5 bases). V dropped 1 base and J dropped 1 base, with 8 bases sitting between them. The CDR3 loop spans 16 amino acids. Germline V lookup: CDR1 SGHTA, CDR2 FQGTGA.

V gene TRBV12-5 combines with J gene TRBJ1-5; 9 bases fit TRBD1. From germline, CDR1 is LGHNT and CDR2 FRNRAP. The CDR3 contains 15 residues. J was trimmed by 7 bases and V by 2 bases; bases with no gene match: 6. The CDR3 DNA sequence: TGTGCTAGTGGTTTGTCGGGACAGGGTCTCCAGCCCCAGCATTTT. This translates into CASGLSGQGLQPQHF.

This clonotype was counted only a few times. This sequence joins TRBV29-1 and TRBJ2-7; tentatively, D is TRBD1 or TRBD2 (5 bases each). The CDR3 has 13 amino acids. CDR1 and CDR2 from the germline V gene are SQVTM and ANQGSEA. Trimming stripped 6 bases from V and 7 bases from J, with 19 bases between. This CDR3 reads CSVARVFRREQYV. The CDR3 nucleotides are TGCAGCGTGGCCAGGGTTTTCCGGAGGGAGCAGTACGTC.

This clonotype was seen only a few times. The chain uses TRBV6-6 and TRBJ2-5, with D possibly TRBD1 on 5 matching bases. V lost 2 bases, J lost 2 bases, and 9 bases lay in between. CDR3 length: 14 amino acids. The V gene's germline CDR1 is MNHNY and CDR2 SVGAGI (reference sequence). In DNA form, the CDR3 reads TGTGCCAGCAGTTACAAGGGGCGGCAAGAGACCCAGTACTTC. It translates to CASSYKGRQETQYF.

The chain is built from TRBV10-3 and TRBJ2-1; weak D call: TRBD2 (5 bases). Trimming left V 6 bases short and J 8 bases short, with 20 bases between. The CDR3 runs 15 residues. Germline V gene sequence: CDR1 ENHRY, CDR2 SYGVKD. This CDR3 is CAISPKVGSGYEQFF. The CDR3 region has the DNA TGTGCCATCAGCCCAAAGGTTGGGTCGGGGTATGAGCAGTTCTTC.

The chain uses TRBV24-1 and TRBJ1-2; D may be TRBD1 (6 bases). CDR3 length equals 12 residues. Germline V gene lookup returns CDR1 KGHDR and CDR2 SFDVKD. Between the trimmed V and J ends, which lost 5 bases and 8 bases, there was a span of 11 bases. In DNA form, the CDR3 reads TGTGCCACCAGTGCCGGACAGTTGGGCTACACCTTC. This encodes CATSAGQLGYTF.

The table lists this clonotype with a few counts. CDR3 in DNA: TGTGCCAGCAGCCCCAAACCGCCCACGGGACAGGGGGCGCGCAATGAGCAGTTCTTC. Translated: CASSPKPPTGQGARNEQFF. The genes are TRBV6-9 and TRBJ2-1; 12 bases line up with TRBD1. Trimming at V came to 6 bases and at J to 6 bases, leaving 18 bases not matched to a gene. The CDR3 sequence is 19 residues long. Per germline, CDR1 MNHGY and CDR2 SVAAGI.

The chain is built from TRBV4-1 and TRBJ2-5; D gene unclear. The CDR3 is 13 amino acids. Germline CDR1 and CDR2: MGHRA and YSYEKL. Deletions cut 0 bases from V and 4 bases from J, with 6 bases between. The CDR3 spells CASSQERGETQYF. The CDR3 nucleotides are TGCGCCAGCAGCCAAGAACGTGGAGAGACCCAGTACTTC.

This clonotype showed up just a few times. The chain employs TRBV27 and TRBJ2-1; a weak D match, TRBD1 (5 bases). This CDR3 contains 15 residues. Germline CDR1 is MNHEY and CDR2 is SMNVEV (reference sequence). Trimming shortened V by 0 bases and J by 4 bases, and 10 bases separated the two germline ends. The CDR3 is CASSLSGPPYNEQFF. CDR3 DNA sequence: TGTGCCAGCAGTTTATCGGGGCCTCCATACAATGAGCAGTTCTTC.